Listed below are T cell receptor beta chains from one sample, sequenced in a study of vaccination effects on CD4 cells after COVID-19. Generated by immunoSEQ multiplex PCR, the TCRdb table keeps only in-frame clones and is missing some. The table shows under 85,000 clones, with around 77% occurring only once. These TCRs are of unknown antigen specificity. Material: CD4+ T cells from PBMCs cultured with HCoV-OC43 spike peptides, obtained after COVID-19 vaccination. The source is a human donor who received a COVID-19 vaccine. CDR3s include the opening cysteine and the closing phenylalanine or tryptophan. The D gene is left open where the match is weak. A clone size is listed for some rows: how often the clone was seen (once, few, many), or a class if it is expanded.

V	size	J	D	CDR3	DNA
TRBV14	.	TRBJ2-1	TRBD2	CASSQGYVRGGRNEQFF	TGTGCCAGCAGCCAAGGCTATGTGCGGGGGGGGCGGAATGAGCAGTTCTTC
TRBV19	.	TRBJ2-6	.	CAGRLSGANVLTF	TGTGCCGGGAGACTCTCTGGGGCCAACGTCCTGACTTTC
TRBV5-1	.	TRBJ2-1	TRBD2	CASSPTSGVITQFF	TGCGCCAGCAGCCCTACTAGCGGGGTAATCACCCAGTTCTTC
TRBV29-1	.	TRBJ1-1	.	CSVEVLAVNTEAFF	TGCAGCGTTGAAGTTCTGGCAGTGAACACTGAAGCTTTCTTT
TRBV10-1	.	TRBJ2-1	.	CASSKVGGAGTRNEQFF	TGCGCCAGCAGTAAAGTTGGGGGGGCAGGAACGCGAAATGAGCAGTTCTTC
TRBV4-1	few	TRBJ2-3	.	CASSPWGGDTQYF	TGCGCCAGCAGCCCCTGGGGTGGGGATACGCAGTATTTT
TRBV7-2	few	TRBJ1-6	TRBD1	CASSFPGQSSPLHF	TGTGCCAGCAGCTTTCCGGGACAGAGTTCACCCCTCCACTTT
TRBV2	.	TRBJ1-3	TRBD1	CASSWTGGNSGNTIYF	TGTGCCAGCAGTTGGACAGGGGGAAACTCTGGAAACACCATATATTTT
TRBV6-2/TRBV6-3	.	TRBJ2-1	TRBD2	CASSYSASGVYEQFF	TGTGCCAGCAGTTACTCGGCTAGCGGGGTCTATGAGCAGTTCTTC
TRBV6-5	.	TRBJ1-2	.	CASSPGTFGYTF	TGTGCCAGCAGCCCCGGGACATTTGGCTACACCTTC
TRBV18	.	TRBJ1-2	.	CASSPMGLQANYGYTF	TGTGCCAGCTCACCCATGGGACTCCAAGCTAACTATGGCTACACCTTC
TRBV10-3	.	TRBJ2-1	.	CAISEPPGTYNEQFF	TGTGCCATCAGTGAGCCTCCGGGAACCTACAATGAGCAGTTCTTC